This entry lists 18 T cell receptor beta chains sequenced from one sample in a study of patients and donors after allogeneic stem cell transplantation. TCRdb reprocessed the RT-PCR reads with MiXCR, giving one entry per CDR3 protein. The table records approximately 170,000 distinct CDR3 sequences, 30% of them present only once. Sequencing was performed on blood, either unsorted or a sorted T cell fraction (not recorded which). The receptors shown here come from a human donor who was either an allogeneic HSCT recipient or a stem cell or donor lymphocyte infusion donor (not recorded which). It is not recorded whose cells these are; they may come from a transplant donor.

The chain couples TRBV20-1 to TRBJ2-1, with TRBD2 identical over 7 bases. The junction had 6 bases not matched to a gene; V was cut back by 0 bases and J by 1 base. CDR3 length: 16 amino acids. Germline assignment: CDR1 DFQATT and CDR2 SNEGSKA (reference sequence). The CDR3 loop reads CSARDYRGESYNEQFF. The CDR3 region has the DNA TGCAGTGCTAGAGATTATCGGGGGGAGTCCTACAATGAGCAGTTCTTC.

The CDR3 bases are TGTGCCAGCAGTTTCGGACTAGCGGGAGTTCTAATAGCCAAAAACATTCAGTACTTC. This codes for CASSFGLAGVLIAKNIQYF. The V and J genes are TRBV12-3 or TRBV12-4 and TRBJ2-4; 13 nucleotides align to TRBD2. The V gene end was trimmed by 3 bases and the J gene end by 0 bases; junction bases not matched to a gene: 8. The CDR3 loop spans 19 amino acids.

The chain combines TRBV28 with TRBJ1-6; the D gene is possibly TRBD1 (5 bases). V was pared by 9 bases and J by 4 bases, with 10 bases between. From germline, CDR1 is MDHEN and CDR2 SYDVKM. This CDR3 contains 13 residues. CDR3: CASFQGYNSPLHF. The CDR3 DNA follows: TGTGCCAGTTTTCAGGGATATAATTCACCCCTCCACTTT.

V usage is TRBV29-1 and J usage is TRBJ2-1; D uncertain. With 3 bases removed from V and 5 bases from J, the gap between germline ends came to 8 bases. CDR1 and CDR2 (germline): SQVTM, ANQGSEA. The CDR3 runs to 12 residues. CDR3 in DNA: TGCAGCGTTGAGGGCCAGAACAATGAGCAGTTCTTC. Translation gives CSVEGQNNEQFF.

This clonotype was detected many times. CDR3 sequence (DNA): TGTGCCAGCAGACCCGGGACAGGGTTCGTTCGGCTCACTGAAGCTTTCTTT. It encodes CASRPGTGFVRLTEAFF. This sequence joins TRBV2 and TRBJ1-1; TRBD1 aligns across 9 bases. CDR3 length: 17 amino acids. Trimming at V came to 6 bases and at J to 4 bases, leaving 15 bases not matched to a gene. Germline-derived CDR1 and CDR2 are SNHLY and FYNNEI.

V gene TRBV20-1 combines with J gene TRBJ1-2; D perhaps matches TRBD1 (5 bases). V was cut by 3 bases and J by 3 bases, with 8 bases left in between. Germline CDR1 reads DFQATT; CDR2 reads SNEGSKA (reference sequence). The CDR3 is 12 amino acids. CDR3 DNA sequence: TGCAGTGCTAGTAGGGGACACTATGGCTACACCTTC. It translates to CSASRGHYGYTF.

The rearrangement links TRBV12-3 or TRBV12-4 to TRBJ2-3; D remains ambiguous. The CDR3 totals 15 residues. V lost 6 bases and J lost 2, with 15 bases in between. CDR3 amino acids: CASSAPGFDTDTQYF. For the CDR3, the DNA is TGTGCCAGCAGCGCCCCGGGTTTCGACACAGATACGCAGTATTTT.

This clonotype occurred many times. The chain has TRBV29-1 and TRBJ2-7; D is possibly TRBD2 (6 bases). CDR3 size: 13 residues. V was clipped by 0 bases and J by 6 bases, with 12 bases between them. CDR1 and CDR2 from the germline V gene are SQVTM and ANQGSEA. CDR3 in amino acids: CSVEDSWGVEQYF. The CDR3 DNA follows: TGCAGCGTTGAAGATTCATGGGGGGTCGAGCAGTACTTC.

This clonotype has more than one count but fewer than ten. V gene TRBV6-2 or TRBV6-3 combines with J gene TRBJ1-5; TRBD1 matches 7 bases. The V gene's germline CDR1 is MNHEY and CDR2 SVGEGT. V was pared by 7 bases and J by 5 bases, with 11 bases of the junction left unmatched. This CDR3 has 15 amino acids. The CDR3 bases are TGTGCCAGCACCCCCGACAGGGTAAATTATCAGCCCCAGCATTTT. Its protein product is CASTPDRVNYQPQHF.

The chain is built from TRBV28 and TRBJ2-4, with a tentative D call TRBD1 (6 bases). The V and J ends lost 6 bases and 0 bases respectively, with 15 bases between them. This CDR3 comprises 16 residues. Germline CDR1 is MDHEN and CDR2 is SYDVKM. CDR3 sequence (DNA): TGTGCCAGCAGCCCCCAGGGGTTAATAGCCAAAAACATTCAGTACTTC. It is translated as CASSPQGLIAKNIQYF.

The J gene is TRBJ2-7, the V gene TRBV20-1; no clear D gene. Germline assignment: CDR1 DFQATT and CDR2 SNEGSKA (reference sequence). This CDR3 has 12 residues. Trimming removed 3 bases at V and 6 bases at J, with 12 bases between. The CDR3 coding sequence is TGCAGTGCTAGGGAACCAGGATTCGAGCAGTACTTC. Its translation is CSAREPGFEQYF.

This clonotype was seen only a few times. In DNA form, the CDR3 reads TGTGCCAGCAGTGAATCTATAGCCCAGTACTTC. It translates to CASSESIAQYF. The V and J genes are TRBV25-1 and TRBJ2-5; D gene unclear. The germline V gene encodes CDR1 MGHDK and CDR2 SYGVNS. Trimming took 1 base from V and 9 from J, leaving 6 bases between them. CDR3 length: 11 amino acids.

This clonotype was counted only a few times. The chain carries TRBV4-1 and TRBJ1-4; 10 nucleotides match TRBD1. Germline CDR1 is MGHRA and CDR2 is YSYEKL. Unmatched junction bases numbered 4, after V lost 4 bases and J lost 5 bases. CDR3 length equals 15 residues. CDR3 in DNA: TGCGCCAGCAGCCGAGGGACAGGGGAAAATGAAAAACTGTTTTTT. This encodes CASSRGTGENEKLFF.

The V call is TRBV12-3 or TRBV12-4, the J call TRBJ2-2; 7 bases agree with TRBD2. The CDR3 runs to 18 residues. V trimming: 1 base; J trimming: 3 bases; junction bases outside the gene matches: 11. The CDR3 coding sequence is TGTGCCAGCAGTTTAGACCCTTTGCGGGAGTGGGACACCGGGGAGCTGTTTTTT. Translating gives CASSLDPLREWDTGELFF.

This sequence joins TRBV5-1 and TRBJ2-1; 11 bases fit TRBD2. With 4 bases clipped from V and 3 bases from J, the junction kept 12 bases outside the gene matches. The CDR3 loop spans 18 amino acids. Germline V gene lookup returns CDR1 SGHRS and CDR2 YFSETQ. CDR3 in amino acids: CASSPSSVAGGLYNEQFF. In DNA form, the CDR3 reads TGCGCCAGCAGCCCCTCATCGGTAGCGGGAGGGCTCTACAATGAGCAGTTCTTC.

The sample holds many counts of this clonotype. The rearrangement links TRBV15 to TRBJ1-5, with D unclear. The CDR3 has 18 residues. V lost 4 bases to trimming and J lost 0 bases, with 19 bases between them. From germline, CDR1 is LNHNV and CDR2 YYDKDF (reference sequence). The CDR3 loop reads CATSNGQVIPVSNQPQHF. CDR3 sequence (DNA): TGTGCCACCAGCAATGGGCAGGTCATACCCGTTAGCAATCAGCCCCAGCATTTT.

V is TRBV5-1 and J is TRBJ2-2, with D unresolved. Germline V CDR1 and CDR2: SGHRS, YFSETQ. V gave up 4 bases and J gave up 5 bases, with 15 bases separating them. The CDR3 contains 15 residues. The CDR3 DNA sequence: TGCGCCAGCAGCGCCATGCACGTAAATACCGGGGAGCTGTTTTTT. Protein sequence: CASSAMHVNTGELFF. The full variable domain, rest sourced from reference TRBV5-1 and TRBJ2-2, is KAGVTQTPRYLIKTRGQQVTLSCSPISGHRSVSWYQQTPGQGLQFLFEYFSETQRNKGNFPGRFSGRQFSNSRSEMNVSTLELGDSALYLCASSAMHVNTGELFFGEGSRLTVL.

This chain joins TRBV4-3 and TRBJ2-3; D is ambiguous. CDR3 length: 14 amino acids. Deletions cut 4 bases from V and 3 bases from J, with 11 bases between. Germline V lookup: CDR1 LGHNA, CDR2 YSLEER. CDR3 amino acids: CASSPDMGTDTQYF. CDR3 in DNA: TGCGCCAGCAGCCCTGACATGGGGACAGATACGCAGTATTTT.